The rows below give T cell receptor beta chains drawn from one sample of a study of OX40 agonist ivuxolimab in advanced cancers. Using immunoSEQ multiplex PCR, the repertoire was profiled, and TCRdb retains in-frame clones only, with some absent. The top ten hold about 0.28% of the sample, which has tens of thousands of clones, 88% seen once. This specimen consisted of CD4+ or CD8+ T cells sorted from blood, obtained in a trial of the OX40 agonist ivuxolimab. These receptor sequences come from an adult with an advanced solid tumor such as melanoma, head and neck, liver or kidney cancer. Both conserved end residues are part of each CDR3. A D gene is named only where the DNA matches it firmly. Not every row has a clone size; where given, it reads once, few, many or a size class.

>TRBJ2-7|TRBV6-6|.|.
TGTGCCAGCAGTTACAGGACAACTATCCCCTCCTACGAGCAGTACTTC
CASSYRTTIPSYEQYF
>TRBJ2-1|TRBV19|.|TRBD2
TGTGCCAGTAGGAAAATACTAGCGGGGGGTCACAATGAGCAGTTCTTC
CASRKILAGGHNEQFF
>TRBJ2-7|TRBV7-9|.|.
TGTGCCAGCAGCTTAGCCGGGGAGCAGTACTTC
CASSLAGEQYF
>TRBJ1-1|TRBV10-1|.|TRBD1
TGCGCCAGCAGTGAGGCGGGACAGCCCTTGAACACTGAAGCTTTCTTT
CASSEAGQPLNTEAFF
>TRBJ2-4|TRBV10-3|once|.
TGTGCCATCAGTGAGCGGGAACGGGACATTCAGTACTTC
CAISERERDIQYF
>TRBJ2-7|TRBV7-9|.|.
TGTGCCAGCAGCTTAGTAATGGACGGGGCCTACGAGCAGTACTTC
CASSLVMDGAYEQYF
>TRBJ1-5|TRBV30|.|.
TGTGCCTGGAGCGGAGGGCTCAGTCTGAGCAATCAGCCCCAGCATTTT
CAWSGGLSLSNQPQHF
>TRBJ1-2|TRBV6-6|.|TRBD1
TGTGCCAGCACCTCCGGGACAGGGGGGTATGGCTACACCTTC
CASTSGTGGYGYTF
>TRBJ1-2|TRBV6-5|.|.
TGTGCCAGCAGTTACTCCCTGGCGGGCCGGTCGGGCTACACCTTC
CASSYSLAGRSGYTF
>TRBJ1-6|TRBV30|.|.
TGTGCCTGGGGAGCGGGGGGCAATGTTTCACCCCTCCACTTT
CAWGAGGNVSPLHF
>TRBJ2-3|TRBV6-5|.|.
TGTGCCAGCAGAGTACTTAGCACAGATACGCAGTATTTT
CASRVLSTDTQYF
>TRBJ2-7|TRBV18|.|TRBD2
TGTGCCAGCTCACCGGGACTAGCGGACGAGCAGTACTTC
CASSPGLADEQYF
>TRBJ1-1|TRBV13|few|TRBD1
TGTGCCAGCAGCTCAGGGACAGGGAAAGCTTTCTTT
CASSSGTGKAFF
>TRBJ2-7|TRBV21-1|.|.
TGTGCCAGCAGCAAAACGGTCCGGGTCCACGAGCAGTACTTC
CASSKTVRVHEQYF
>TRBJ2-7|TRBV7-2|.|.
TGTGCCAGCAGCTTACGACCACGGGGCGAGCAGTACTTC
CASSLRPRGEQYF
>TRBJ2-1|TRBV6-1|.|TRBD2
TGTGCCAGCATAGGGACCGCGGCGGGGGTCCAGTTCTTC
CASIGTAAGVQFF
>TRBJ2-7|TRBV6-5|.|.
TGTGCCAGCAGTTACCCCTTGGGTAGCGGATCCTACGAGCAGTACTTC
CASSYPLGSGSYEQYF
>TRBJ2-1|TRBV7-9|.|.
TGTGCCAGCAGCCCCGGAGGGGAAGGAGAGCAGTTCTTC
CASSPGGEGEQFF
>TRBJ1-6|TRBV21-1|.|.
TGTGCCAGCAGCAAAAAAATGGACAGATCGAAGTTCTATAATTCACCCCTCCACTTT
CASSKKMDRSKFYNSPLHF
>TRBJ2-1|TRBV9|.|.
TGTGCCAGCAGCCCCCACTCTAGCGTATCCTACAATGAGCAGTTCTTC
CASSPHSSVSYNEQFF
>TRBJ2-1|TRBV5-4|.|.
TGTGCCAGCAGCCGAGCCGCTTCCTCCTACAATGAGCAGTTCTTC
CASSRAASSYNEQFF
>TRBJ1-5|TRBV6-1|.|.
TGTGCCAGCAGTGAAGCACCTCCGGGGGCCATTAGCAATCAGCCCCAGCATTTT
CASSEAPPGAISNQPQHF
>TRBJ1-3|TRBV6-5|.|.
TGTGCCAGCAGTTACGGAGGGATGCGGGGAAACACCATATATTTT
CASSYGGMRGNTIYF
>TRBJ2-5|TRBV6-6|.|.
TGTGCCAGCAGCAGGGAGAGTGGAGAGACCCAGTACTTC
CASSRESGETQYF
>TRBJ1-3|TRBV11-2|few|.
TGTGCCAGCAGCTTTAGTCCCAGGCCTGACTCTGGAAACACCATATATTTT
CASSFSPRPDSGNTIYF
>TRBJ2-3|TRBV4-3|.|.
TGCGCCAGCAGCCAAGGAGTGGCGGGGTCATGGGTCGGCACAGATACGCAGTATTTT
CASSQGVAGSWVGTDTQYF
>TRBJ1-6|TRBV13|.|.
TGTGCCAGCAGCCTCCGGGGAACGGGAACGGATTCACCCCTCCACTTT
CASSLRGTGTDSPLHF